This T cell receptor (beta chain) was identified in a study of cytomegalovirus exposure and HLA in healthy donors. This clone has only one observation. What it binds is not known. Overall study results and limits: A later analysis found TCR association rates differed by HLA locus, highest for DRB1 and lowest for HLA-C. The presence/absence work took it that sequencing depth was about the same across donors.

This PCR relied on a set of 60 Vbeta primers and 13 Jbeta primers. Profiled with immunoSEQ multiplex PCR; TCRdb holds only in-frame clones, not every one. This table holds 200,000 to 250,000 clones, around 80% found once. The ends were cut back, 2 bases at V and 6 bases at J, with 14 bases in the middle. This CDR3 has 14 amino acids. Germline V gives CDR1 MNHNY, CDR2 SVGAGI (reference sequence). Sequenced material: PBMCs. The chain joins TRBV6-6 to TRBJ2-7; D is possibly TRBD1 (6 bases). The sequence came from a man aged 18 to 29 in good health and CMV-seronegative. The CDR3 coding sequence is TGTGCCAGCAGTTACGTCCCCGGACAGTCCGAGCAGTACTTC. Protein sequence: CASSYVPGQSEQYF.